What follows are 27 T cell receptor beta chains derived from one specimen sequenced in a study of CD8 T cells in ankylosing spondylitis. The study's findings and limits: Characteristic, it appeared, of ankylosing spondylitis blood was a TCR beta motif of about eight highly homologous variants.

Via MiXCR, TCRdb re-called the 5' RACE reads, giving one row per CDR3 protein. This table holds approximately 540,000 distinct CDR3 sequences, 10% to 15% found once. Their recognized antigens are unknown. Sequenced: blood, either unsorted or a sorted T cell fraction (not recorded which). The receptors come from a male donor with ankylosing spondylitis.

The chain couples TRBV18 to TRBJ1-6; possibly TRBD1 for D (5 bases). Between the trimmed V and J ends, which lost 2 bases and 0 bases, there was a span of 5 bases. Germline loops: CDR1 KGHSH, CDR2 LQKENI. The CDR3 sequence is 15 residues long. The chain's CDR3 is CASSPDSSYNSPLHF. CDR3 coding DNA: TGTGCCAGCTCACCAGACAGCTCCTATAATTCACCCCTCCACTTT.

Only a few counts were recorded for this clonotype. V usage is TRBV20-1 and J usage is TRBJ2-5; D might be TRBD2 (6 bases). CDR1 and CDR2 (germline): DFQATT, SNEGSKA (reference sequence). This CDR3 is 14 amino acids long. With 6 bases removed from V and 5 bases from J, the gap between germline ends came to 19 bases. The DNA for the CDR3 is TGCAGTGCACCCGCTAGCGCCCCACGGGAGACCCAGTACTTC. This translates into CSAPASAPRETQYF.

DNA of the CDR3: TGCAGTGCTACCAGACGGGGGCTTGGTGAAGCTTTCTTT. The encoded protein is CSATRRGLGEAFF. The chain is built from TRBV20-1 and TRBJ1-1; possible D gene TRBD1, 6 bases. This CDR3 region has 13 residues. Trimming removed 4 bases from V and 7 bases from J, with 16 bases in between. CDR1 and CDR2 from the germline V gene are DFQATT and SNEGSKA (reference sequence).

The CDR3 DNA is TGCAGCGTTCTGGGGCGTTTAAATGAAAAACTGTTTTTT. It is translated as CSVLGRLNEKLFF. The chain has TRBV29-1 and TRBJ1-4, with D possibly TRBD1 on 5 matching bases. V dropped 5 bases and J dropped 5 bases, with 12 bases sitting between them. Per the germline V gene, CDR1 is SQVTM and CDR2 is ANQGSEA. The CDR3 contains 13 residues.

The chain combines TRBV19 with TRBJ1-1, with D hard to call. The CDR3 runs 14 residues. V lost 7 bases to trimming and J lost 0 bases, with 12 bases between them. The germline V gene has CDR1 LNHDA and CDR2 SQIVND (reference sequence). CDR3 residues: CASTKVPVNTEAFF. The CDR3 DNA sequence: TGTGCCAGTACGAAGGTACCCGTGAACACTGAAGCTTTCTTT.

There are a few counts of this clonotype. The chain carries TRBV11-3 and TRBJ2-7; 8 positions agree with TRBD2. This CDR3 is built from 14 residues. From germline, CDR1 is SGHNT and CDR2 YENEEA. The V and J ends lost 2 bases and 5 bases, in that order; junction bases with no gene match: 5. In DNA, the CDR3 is TGTGCCAGCAGCTTACGGGGGGGACCTAACGAGCAGTACGTC. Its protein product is CASSLRGGPNEQYV.

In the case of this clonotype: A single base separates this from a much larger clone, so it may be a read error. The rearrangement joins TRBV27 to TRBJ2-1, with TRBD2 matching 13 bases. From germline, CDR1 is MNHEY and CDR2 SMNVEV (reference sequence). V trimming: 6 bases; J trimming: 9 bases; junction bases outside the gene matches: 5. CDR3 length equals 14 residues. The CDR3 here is CASSWTSGSIEQFF. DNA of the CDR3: TGTGCCAGCAGCTGGACTAGCGGGAGTATTGAGCAGTTCTTC.

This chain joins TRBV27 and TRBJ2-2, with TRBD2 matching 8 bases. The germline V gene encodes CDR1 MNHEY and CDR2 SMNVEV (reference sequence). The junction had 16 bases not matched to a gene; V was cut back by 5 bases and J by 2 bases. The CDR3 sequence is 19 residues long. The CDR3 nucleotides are TGTGCCAGCAGTCGATACCTCGGGGGGGGGAGGACCAACACCGGGGAGCTGTTTTTT. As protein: CASSRYLGGGRTNTGELFF.

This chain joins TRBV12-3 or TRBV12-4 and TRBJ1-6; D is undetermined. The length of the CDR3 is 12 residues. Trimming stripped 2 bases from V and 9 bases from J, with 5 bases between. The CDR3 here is CASSLMGSPLHF. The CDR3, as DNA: TGTGCCAGCAGTTTAATGGGTTCACCCCTCCACTTT.

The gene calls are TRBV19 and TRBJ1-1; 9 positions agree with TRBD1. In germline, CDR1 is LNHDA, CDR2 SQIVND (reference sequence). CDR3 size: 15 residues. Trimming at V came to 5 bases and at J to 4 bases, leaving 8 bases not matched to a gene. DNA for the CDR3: TGTGCCAGTAGTCGCACAGGGGGCGCGGGCACTGAAGCTTTCTTT. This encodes CASSRTGGAGTEAFF.

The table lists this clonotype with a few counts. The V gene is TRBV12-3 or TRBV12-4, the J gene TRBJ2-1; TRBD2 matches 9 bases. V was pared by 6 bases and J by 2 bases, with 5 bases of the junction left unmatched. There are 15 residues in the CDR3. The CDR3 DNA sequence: TGTGCCAGCAGGCATAGCGGGGGAACCTACAATGAGCAGTTCTTC. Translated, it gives CASRHSGGTYNEQFF.

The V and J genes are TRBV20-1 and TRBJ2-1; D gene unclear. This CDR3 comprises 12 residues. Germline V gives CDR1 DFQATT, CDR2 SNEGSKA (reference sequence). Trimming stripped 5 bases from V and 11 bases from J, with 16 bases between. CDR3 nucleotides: TGCAGTGCTGCCCCCGATGGGATTCAGCAGTTCTTC. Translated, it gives CSAAPDGIQQFF.

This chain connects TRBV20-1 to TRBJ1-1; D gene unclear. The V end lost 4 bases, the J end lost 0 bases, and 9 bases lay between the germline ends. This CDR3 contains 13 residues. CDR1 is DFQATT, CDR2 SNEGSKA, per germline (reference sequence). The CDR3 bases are TGCAGTGCTACCGACGGCATGAACACTGAAGCTTTCTTT. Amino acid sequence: CSATDGMNTEAFF.

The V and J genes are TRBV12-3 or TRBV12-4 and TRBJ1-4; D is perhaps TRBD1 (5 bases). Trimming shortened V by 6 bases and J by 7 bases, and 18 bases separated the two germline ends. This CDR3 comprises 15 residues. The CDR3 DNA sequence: TGTGCCAGCAGGGGAGGGTGGACAACCGTTGAAAAACTGTTTTTT. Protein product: CASRGGWTTVEKLFF.

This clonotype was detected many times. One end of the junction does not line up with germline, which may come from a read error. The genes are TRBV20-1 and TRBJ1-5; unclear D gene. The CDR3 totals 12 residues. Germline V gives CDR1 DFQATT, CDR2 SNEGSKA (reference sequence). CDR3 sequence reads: CSARGSNQPQHF. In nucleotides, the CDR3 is TGCAGTGCTAGAGGTAGCAACCAGCCCCAGCATTTT.

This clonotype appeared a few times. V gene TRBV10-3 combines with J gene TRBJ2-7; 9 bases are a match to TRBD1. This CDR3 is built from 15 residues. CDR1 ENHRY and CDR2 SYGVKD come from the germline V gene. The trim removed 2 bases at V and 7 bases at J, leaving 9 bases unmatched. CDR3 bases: TGTGCCATCAGTGAGGCCGGGACAGGGTTTGATGAGCAGTACTTC. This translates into CAISEAGTGFDEQYF.

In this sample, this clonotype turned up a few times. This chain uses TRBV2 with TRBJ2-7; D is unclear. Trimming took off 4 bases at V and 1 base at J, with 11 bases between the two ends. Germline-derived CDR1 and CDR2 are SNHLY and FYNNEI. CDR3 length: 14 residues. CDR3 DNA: TGTGCCAGCAGTGTCACAAGTAATTCCTACGAGCAGTACTTC. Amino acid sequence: CASSVTSNSYEQYF.

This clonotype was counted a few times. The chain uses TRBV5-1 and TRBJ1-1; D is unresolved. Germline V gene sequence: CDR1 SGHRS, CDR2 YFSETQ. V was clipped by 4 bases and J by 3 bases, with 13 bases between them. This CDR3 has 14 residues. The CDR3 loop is CASSQHIRDTEAFF. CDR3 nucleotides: TGCGCCAGCAGCCAACATATAAGGGACACTGAAGCTTTCTTT.

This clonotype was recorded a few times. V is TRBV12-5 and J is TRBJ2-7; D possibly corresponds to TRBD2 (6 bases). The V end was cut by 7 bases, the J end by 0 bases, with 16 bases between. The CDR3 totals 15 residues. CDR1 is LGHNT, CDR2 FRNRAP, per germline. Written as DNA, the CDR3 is TGTGCTAGTGCGCGGGGACCCGGGGACTCCTACGAGCAGTACTTC. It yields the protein CASARGPGDSYEQYF.

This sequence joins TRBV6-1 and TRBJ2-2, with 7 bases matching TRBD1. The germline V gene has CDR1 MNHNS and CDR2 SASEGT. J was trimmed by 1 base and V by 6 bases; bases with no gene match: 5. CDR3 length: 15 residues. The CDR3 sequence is CASRGTDKNTGELFF. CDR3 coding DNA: TGTGCCAGCAGGGGGACAGACAAGAACACCGGGGAGCTGTTTTTT.

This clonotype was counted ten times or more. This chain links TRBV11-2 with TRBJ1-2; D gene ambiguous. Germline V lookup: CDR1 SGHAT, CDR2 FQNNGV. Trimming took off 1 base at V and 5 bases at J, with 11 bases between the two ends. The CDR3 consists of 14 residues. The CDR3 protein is CASSLVSRTYGYTF. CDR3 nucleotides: TGTGCCAGCAGCTTAGTGAGCAGGACGTATGGCTACACCTTC.

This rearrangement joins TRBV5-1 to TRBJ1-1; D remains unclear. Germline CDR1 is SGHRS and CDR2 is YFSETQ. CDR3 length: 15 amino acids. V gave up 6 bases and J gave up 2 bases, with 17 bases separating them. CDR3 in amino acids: CASMALETSNTEAFF. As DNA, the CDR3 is TGCGCCAGCATGGCGCTGGAGACTTCAAACACTGAAGCTTTCTTT.

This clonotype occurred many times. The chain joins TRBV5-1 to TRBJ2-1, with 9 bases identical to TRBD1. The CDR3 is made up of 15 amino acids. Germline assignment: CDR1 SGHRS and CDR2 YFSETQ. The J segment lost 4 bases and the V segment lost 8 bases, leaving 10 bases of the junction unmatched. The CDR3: CASQMGQGVYNEQFF. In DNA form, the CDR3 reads TGCGCCAGTCAAATGGGACAGGGAGTGTACAATGAGCAGTTCTTC.

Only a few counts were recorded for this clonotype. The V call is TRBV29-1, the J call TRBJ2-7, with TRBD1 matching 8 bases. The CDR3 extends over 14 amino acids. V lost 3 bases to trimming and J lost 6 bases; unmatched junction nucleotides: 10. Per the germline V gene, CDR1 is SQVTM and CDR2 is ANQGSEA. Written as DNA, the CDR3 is TGCAGCGTTGATCGGACAGGGAGGTTCGGCGAGCAGTACTTC. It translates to CSVDRTGRFGEQYF.

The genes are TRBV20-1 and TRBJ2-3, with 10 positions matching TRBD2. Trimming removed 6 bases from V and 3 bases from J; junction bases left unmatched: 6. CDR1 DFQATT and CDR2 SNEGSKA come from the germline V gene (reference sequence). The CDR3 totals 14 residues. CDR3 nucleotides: TGCAGTGCCACTACTAGCGGGAAAACAGATACGCAGTATTTT. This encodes CSATTSGKTDTQYF.

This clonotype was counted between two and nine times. The CDR3 region is CASSLLPGDGDTQYF. Here the CDR3 DNA reads TGTGCCAGCAGCTTACTCCCGGGAGATGGAGATACGCAGTATTTT. This chain uses TRBV7-9 with TRBJ2-3; the D gene is possibly TRBD2 (6 bases). V was cut by 2 bases and J by 5 bases, with 14 bases left in between. The germline V gene has CDR1 SEHNR and CDR2 FQNEAQ (reference sequence). This CDR3 has 15 amino acids. Complete variable domain (other parts from reference TRBV7-9 and TRBJ2-3): DTGVSQNPRHKITKRGQNVTFRCDPISEHNRLYWYRQTLGQGPEFLTYFQNEAQLEKSRLLSDRFSAERPKGSFSTLEIQRTEQGDSAMYLCASSLLPGDGDTQYFGPGTRLTVL.

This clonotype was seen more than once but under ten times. This chain's CDR3 is CASSLSGSGTYEQYV. In DNA form, the CDR3 reads TGTGCCAGCAGCCTTAGCGGGAGCGGGACCTACGAGCAGTACGTC. This chain connects TRBV7-2 to TRBJ2-7; 9 nucleotides agree with TRBD2. Germline trimming cut 5 bases from V and 2 bases from J; bases unmatched to any gene: 7. The germline V gene encodes CDR1 SGHTA and CDR2 FQGNSA. The CDR3 totals 15 residues.